A single sample gave rise to the 23 T cell receptor beta chains below, sequenced in a study of beta chain features in type 1 diabetes. General study findings and limits: For Type 1 diabetes patients, all four CD4+ subsets carried TCRB CDR3s that were moderately but significantly shorter.

Investigators reverse transcribed all isolated RNA, so they sequenced expressed TCRB transcripts. Profiled with immunoSEQ multiplex PCR; TCRdb holds only in-frame clones, not every one. The sample has about 27,000 clones, 56% seen once. These receptors lack a known antigen. Specimen: Tregs from blood. The source is a woman aged 18-35 years with type 1 diabetes.

This chain links TRBV30 with TRBJ1-5; D might be TRBD1 (6 bases). The germline V gene has CDR1 GTSNPN and CDR2 SVGIG (reference sequence). The CDR3 totals 15 residues. V lost 3 bases to trimming and J lost 6 bases, with 18 bases between them. The CDR3 nucleotides read TGTGCCTGGAGCGTAAGGTCAGGGGTAGGTCAGCCCCAGCATTTT. Translation gives CAWSVRSGVGQPQHF.

The chain recombines TRBV4-1 with TRBJ2-7; the match to TRBD2 covers 8 bases. The J call may be mistaken, given a closer DNA end match to TRBJ2-1. This CDR3 has 16 residues. Germline lookup yields CDR1 MGHRA and CDR2 YSYEKL. CDR3 sequence (DNA): TGCGCCAGCAGCCAAGTTCGACTAGCGATCTACAATGAGCAGTTCTTC. Its translation: CASSQVRLAIYNEQFF.

The rearrangement uses TRBV7-8 and TRBJ2-6; D uncertain. Looked up from germline, CDR1 is SGHVS and CDR2 is FQNEAQ. The length of the CDR3 is 15 residues. Trimming left V 5 bases short and J 3 bases short, with 11 bases between. In DNA, the CDR3 is TGTGCCAGCAGCACCGCGTCAGGTGGGGCCAACGTCCTGACTTTC. This codes for CASSTASGGANVLTF.

The gene calls are TRBV13 and TRBJ2-6; D perhaps matches TRBD1 (6 bases). The V and J ends lost 0 bases and 0 bases respectively, with 6 bases between them. The CDR3 is 16 amino acids. Per germline, CDR1 PRHDT and CDR2 FYEKMQ (reference sequence). The CDR3 DNA reads as TGTGCCAGCAGCTTAGGACAGGGCTCTGGGGCCAACGTCCTGACTTTC. Translated, it gives CASSLGQGSGANVLTF. Full variable domain (missing parts from reference TRBV13 and TRBJ2-6): AAGVIQSPRHLIKEKRETATLKCYPIPRHDTVYWYQQGPGQDPQFLISFYEKMQSDKGSIPDRFSAQQFSDYHSELNMSSLELGDSALYFCASSLGQGSGANVLTFGAGSRLTVL.

The J gene is TRBJ2-5, the V gene TRBV7-2; the D is unclear. With 3 bases removed from V and 1 base from J, the gap between germline ends came to 9 bases. CDR1 is SGHTA, CDR2 FQGNSA, per germline. The CDR3 is 14 residues long. Written as DNA, the CDR3 is TGTGCCAGCAGCTTTTCCCATAGCCAAGAGACCCAGTACTTC. Translation: CASSFSHSQETQYF.

This rearrangement joins TRBV5-1 to TRBJ2-5, with 11 bases identical to TRBD1. Germline assignment: CDR1 SGHRS and CDR2 YFSETQ. There are 16 residues in the CDR3. The ends lost 6 bases at V and 5 bases at J; junction bases unmatched: 12. The CDR3 is CASTITGRTGGETQYF. The CDR3, as DNA: TGCGCCAGCACCATAACTGGACGGACAGGGGGCGAGACCCAGTACTTC.

The chain combines TRBV6-1 with TRBJ2-5; D is unclear. Germline V gene lookup returns CDR1 MNHNS and CDR2 SASEGT. V lost 8 bases, J lost 7 bases, and 17 bases lay in between. The CDR3 covers 13 residues. The DNA for the CDR3 is TGTGCCAGCCAGGCTCCCGGTATGAGGACCCAGTACTTC. Its translation: CASQAPGMRTQYF.

There are a few counts of this clone. The chain combines TRBV19 with TRBJ2-1; tentative D call: TRBD2 (7 bases). With 9 bases removed from V and 6 bases from J, the gap between germline ends came to 15 bases. CDR3 size: 13 residues. Germline CDR1 and CDR2: LNHDA and SQIVND (reference sequence). CDR3 amino acids: CASRGGALNEQFF. For the CDR3, the DNA is TGTGCCAGCAGAGGGGGGGCCCTCAATGAGCAGTTCTTC.

The chain has TRBV27 and TRBJ2-7, with TRBD2 as a possible D gene (7 bases). V lost 6 bases, J lost 2 bases, and 11 bases lay in between. Germline-derived CDR1 and CDR2 are MNHEY and SMNVEV (reference sequence). CDR3 length: 13 residues. In DNA form, the CDR3 reads TGTGCCAGCAGAAGGGGGGGACCCTACGAGCAGTACTTC. This translates into CASRRGGPYEQYF.

The chain carries TRBV10-1 and TRBJ1-1; 8 nucleotides match TRBD1. CDR1 WNHNN and CDR2 SYGVQD come from the germline V gene (reference sequence). After removal of 5 bases from V and 3 bases from J, the junction contained 8 bases not matched to a gene. The CDR3 contains 15 residues. CDR3 loop: CASSPGTGSDTEAFF. Written as DNA, the CDR3 is TGCGCCAGCAGTCCCGGGACAGGATCTGACACTGAAGCTTTCTTT.

J is TRBJ2-7 and V is TRBV30, with 7 positions matching TRBD2. From germline, CDR1 is GTSNPN and CDR2 SVGIG (reference sequence). V shed 0 bases, J shed 7 bases, and the junction held 6 bases outside the gene matches. The CDR3 sequence is 13 residues long. CDR3 in DNA: TGTGCCTGGAGTGTAGATCCCGGGGGGGAGCAGTACTTC. Amino acids: CAWSVDPGGEQYF.

The chain links TRBV7-3 to TRBJ1-1; D not resolved. V was clipped by 5 bases and J by 1 base, with 8 bases between them. CDR3 size: 13 residues. Germline V gene sequence: CDR1 SGHTA, CDR2 FQGTGA. CDR3 nucleotide sequence: TGTGCCAGCAGCGCACAGCAGAACACTGAAGCTTTCTTT. Translated: CASSAQQNTEAFF.

This sequence joins TRBV6-5 and TRBJ2-5; D gene unclear. The J call is doubtful: the DNA matches TRBJ2-7 better. The length of the CDR3 is 15 residues. CDR1 and CDR2 (germline): MNHEY, SVGAGI. CDR3 nucleotide sequence: TGTGCCAGCAGTTACTCGACTTTCGGGCTTAGCGAGCAGTACTTC. This codes for CASSYSTFGLSEQYF.

V gene TRBV6-1 combines with J gene TRBJ2-1, with 10 bases that match TRBD2. The CDR3 is made up of 14 amino acids. The junction had 4 bases not matched to a gene; V was cut back by 5 bases and J by 6 bases. Per the germline V gene, CDR1 is MNHNS and CDR2 is SASEGT. Here the CDR3 DNA reads TGTGCCAGCAGTCACGGGACTAGCGCCAATGAGCAGTTCTTC. Translating it yields CASSHGTSANEQFF.

The V call is TRBV2, the J call TRBJ2-3; 12 bases line up with TRBD2. Germline V gene lookup returns CDR1 SNHLY and CDR2 FYNNEI. With V trimmed by 4 bases and J by 5 bases, 4 bases remained unmatched. The CDR3 consists of 15 residues. The CDR3 DNA follows: TGTGCCAGCAGTGGGACTAGCGGGATTCAAGATACGCAGTATTTT. The encoded protein is CASSGTSGIQDTQYF.

This clone turned up a few times. The chain combines TRBV7-2 with TRBJ2-2; 7 bases align to TRBD1. J gave up 4 bases and V 5 bases, and 13 bases lay outside the gene matches. In germline, CDR1 is SGHTA, CDR2 FQGNSA. CDR3 size: 17 residues. This CDR3 reads CASSIKRQGERTGELFF. In nucleotides, the CDR3 is TGTGCCAGCAGCATAAAAAGACAGGGCGAACGCACCGGGGAGCTGTTTTTT.

This clone was detected a few times. The V gene is TRBV6-6, the J gene TRBJ2-7; D gene unclear. The V gene lost 4 bases and the J gene lost 10 bases, with 14 bases spanning the gap. The CDR3 is 12 residues long. Germline CDR1 is MNHNY and CDR2 is SVGAGI (reference sequence). CDR3 coding DNA: TGTGCCAGCAGTTCCCTTTTTTTATGTCAGTACGTC. It specifies CASSSLFLCQYV.

This rearrangement joins TRBV11-2 to TRBJ2-7, with D possibly TRBD1 on 6 matching bases. CDR1 SGHAT and CDR2 FQNNGV come from the germline V gene. The CDR3 consists of 14 residues. Trimming took 4 bases from V and 0 from J, leaving 10 bases between them. The DNA for the CDR3 is TGTGCCAGCAGCTCGGGCAGGGGCTCCTACGAGCAGTACTTC. It yields the protein CASSSGRGSYEQYF.

The chain uses TRBV4-3 and TRBJ2-7, with D possibly matching TRBD2 (5 bases). The CDR3 totals 17 residues. With 0 bases removed from V and 1 base from J, the gap between germline ends came to 16 bases. Germline-derived CDR1 and CDR2 are LGHNA and YSLEER. CDR3 nucleotide sequence: TGCGCCAGCAGCCAAGAAGATTCGGAGGACCTTTCCTACGAGCAGTACGTC. Translation gives CASSQEDSEDLSYEQYV.

The chain uses TRBV5-1 and TRBJ2-5, with 10 bases aligning to TRBD1. The J call may be incorrect, as the DNA end agrees better with TRBJ2-7. Looked up from germline, CDR1 is SGHRS and CDR2 is YFSETQ. The CDR3 runs 15 residues. CDR3 sequence (DNA): TGCGCCAGCAGGACAGGGGGCAAGCTTTCCTACGAGCAGTACTTC. Translation: CASRTGGKLSYEQYF.

The rearrangement joins TRBV5-1 to TRBJ2-7; weak D call: TRBD1 (5 bases). Germline V gene lookup returns CDR1 SGHRS and CDR2 YFSETQ. This CDR3 comprises 16 residues. V was clipped by 0 bases and J by 2 bases, with 15 bases between them. This chain's CDR3 is CASSLALGRDTYEQYF. The CDR3 coding sequence is TGCGCCAGCAGCTTGGCCTTGGGCAGGGATACCTACGAGCAGTACTTC.

The chain employs TRBV2 and TRBJ2-1, with 7 bases that match TRBD1. The V and J ends lost 3 bases and 4 bases, in that order; junction bases with no gene match: 6. The CDR3 is 15 amino acids. Per germline, CDR1 SNHLY and CDR2 FYNNEI. The CDR3 is CASSDRGGPYNEQFF. The CDR3 DNA follows: TGTGCCAGCAGTGATCGAGGGGGCCCGTACAATGAGCAGTTCTTC.

This chain links TRBV28 with TRBJ2-7, with 13 bases that match TRBD2. J gave up 7 bases and V 7 bases, and 19 bases lay outside the gene matches. CDR3 length: 18 amino acids. Germline CDR1 and CDR2: MDHEN and SYDVKM. The CDR3 region has the DNA TGTGCCAGCAAACCTCCGGGACTAGCGGGGTCCTCGTCTTTAGAGCAGTACTTC. Translation: CASKPPGLAGSSSLEQYF.